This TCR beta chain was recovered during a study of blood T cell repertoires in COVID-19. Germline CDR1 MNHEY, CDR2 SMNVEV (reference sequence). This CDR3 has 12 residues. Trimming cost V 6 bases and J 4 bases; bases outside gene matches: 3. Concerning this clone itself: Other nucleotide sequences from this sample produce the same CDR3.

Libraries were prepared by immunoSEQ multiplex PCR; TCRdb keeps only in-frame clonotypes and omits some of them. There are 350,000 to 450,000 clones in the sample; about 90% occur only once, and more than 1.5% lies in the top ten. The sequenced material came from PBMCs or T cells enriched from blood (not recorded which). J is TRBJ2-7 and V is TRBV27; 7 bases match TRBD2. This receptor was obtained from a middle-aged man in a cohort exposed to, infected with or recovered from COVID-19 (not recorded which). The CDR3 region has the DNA TGTGCCAGCAGGACGGGAGGTTACGAGCAGTACTTC. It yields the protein CASRTGGYEQYF.